These 29 T cell receptor beta chains originate from one sample sequenced in a study of vaccination effects on CD4 cells after COVID-19. The antigens these receptors bind are not known. Viral peptide pools were used in the ViraFEST assay to expand antigen-specific CD4+ T cells, and sequencing came afterward. The culture ran for roughly ten days, and then CD4+ T cells were isolated. The vaccine recipients had no prior SARS-CoV-2 infection, with negative nucleocapsid antibodies. Using immunoSEQ multiplex PCR, the repertoire was profiled, and TCRdb retains in-frame clones only, with some absent. The sample has about 27,000 clones, 72% seen once. Sequenced material: CD4+ T cells from PBMCs cultured with SARS-CoV-2 spike peptides, taken before COVID-19 vaccination. The receptors stem from a human donor who received a COVID-19 vaccine.

This clone has just one count. This chain joins TRBV12-3 or TRBV12-4 and TRBJ2-7; D is ambiguous. This CDR3 has 13 amino acids. V lost 5 bases and J 3 bases, leaving 11 bases between the germline ends. CDR3 region: CASSLLHFYEQYF. The CDR3 bases are TGTGCCAGCAGTCTCCTCCACTTCTACGAGCAGTACTTC.

The chain is built from TRBV5-4 and TRBJ2-5, with a tentative D call TRBD1 (5 bases). V was pared by 4 bases and J by 5 bases, with 15 bases between. CDR1 and CDR2 (germline): SGHNT, YYREEE (reference sequence). The CDR3 has 14 residues. The CDR3 coding sequence is TGTGCCAGCAGCCGCGGTTTTGGGGCGGAGACCCAGTACTTC. Translation gives CASSRGFGAETQYF.

The chain joins TRBV5-4 to TRBJ1-4, with D possibly TRBD1 on 6 matching bases. Trimming pared 4 bases from V and 7 bases from J, leaving 14 bases between. CDR3 length: 14 residues. Germline values: CDR1 SGHNT, CDR2 YYREEE (reference sequence). This chain's CDR3 is CASSAQGRSEKLFF. In DNA form, the CDR3 reads TGTGCCAGCAGCGCGCAGGGGAGGAGTGAAAAACTGTTTTTT.

The gene calls are TRBV5-1 and TRBJ2-3; D unresolved. CDR1 is SGHRS, CDR2 YFSETQ, per germline. Deletions cut 1 base from V and 4 bases from J, with 7 bases between. There are 13 residues in the CDR3. As DNA, the CDR3 is TGCGCCAGCAGCTTGAACCTGCCAGATACGCAGTATTTT. Its protein product is CASSLNLPDTQYF. Filled out from reference TRBV5-1 and TRBJ2-3, the complete variable domain reads KAGVTQTPRYLIKTRGQQVTLSCSPISGHRSVSWYQQTPGQGLQFLFEYFSETQRNKGNFPGRFSGRQFSNSRSEMNVSTLELGDSALYLCASSLNLPDTQYFGPGTRLTVL.

This chain joins TRBV2 and TRBJ1-2, with a weak D call TRBD1 (6 bases). Germline loops: CDR1 SNHLY, CDR2 FYNNEI. The CDR3 is made up of 14 amino acids. Deletions cut 3 bases from V and 8 bases from J, with 16 bases between. The CDR3 sequence: CASSDGRGGYGYTF. The CDR3 bases are TGTGCCAGCAGTGACGGCAGGGGTGGGTACGGCTACACCTTC.

This clone was picked up a small number of times. J is TRBJ1-4 and V is TRBV5-5; no firm D call. Trimming cost V 1 base and J 0 bases, with 13 bases left between them. This CDR3 contains 17 residues. Germline V lookup: CDR1 SGHKS, CDR2 YYEKEE (reference sequence). CDR3 bases: TGTGCCAGCAGCTTGTTTGCGGTGCCATCAACTAATGAAAAACTGTTTTTT. Its protein is CASSLFAVPSTNEKLFF.

The gene calls are TRBV6-5 and TRBJ2-3, with 8 bases aligning to TRBD2. From germline, CDR1 is MNHEY and CDR2 SVGAGI. The CDR3 runs 16 residues. V dropped 2 bases and J dropped 2; count of bases not matched to a gene: 6. The CDR3 spells CASSYGLAGNTDTQYF. The CDR3 DNA reads as TGTGCCAGCAGTTACGGGCTAGCGGGTAACACAGATACGCAGTATTTT.

This rearrangement joins TRBV18 to TRBJ2-3; D uncertain. Trimming pared 0 bases from V and 2 bases from J, leaving 12 bases between. The CDR3 runs to 16 residues. Germline CDR1 and CDR2: KGHSH and LQKENI. The DNA of the CDR3 is TGTGCCAGCTCACCACCGCAACAGAGATTCACAGATACGCAGTATTTT. Protein sequence: CASSPPQQRFTDTQYF.

The chain carries TRBV19 and TRBJ2-7, with D possibly being TRBD1 (5 bases). This CDR3 has 13 residues. V lost 6 bases to trimming and J lost 4 bases, with 13 bases between them. Per the germline V gene, CDR1 is LNHDA and CDR2 is SQIVND (reference sequence). CDR3 sequence: CASSGHLSYEQYF. The CDR3 DNA follows: TGTGCCAGTAGCGGACATTTATCTTACGAGCAGTACTTC.

The gene calls are TRBV10-2 and TRBJ2-5; 11 bases agree with TRBD1. The CDR3 spans 15 residues. Germline V gene sequence: CDR1 WSHSY, CDR2 SAAADI. V trimming: 3 bases; J trimming: 4 bases; junction bases outside the gene matches: 4. CDR3 DNA sequence: TGCGCCAGCAGTGAATCCGGGACAGGGGGAGAGACCCAGTACTTC. This sequence encodes CASSESGTGGETQYF.

In DNA, the CDR3 is TGTGCCAGTAGTCCTCCAGTTACTGGGGCCAACGTCCTGACTTTC. It encodes CASSPPVTGANVLTF. The chain couples TRBV19 to TRBJ2-6, with D hard to call. CDR3 length equals 15 residues. Trimming stripped 5 bases from V and 2 bases from J, with 10 bases between. Germline V gene data show CDR1 as LNHDA and CDR2 as SQIVND (reference sequence).

V is TRBV10-1 and J is TRBJ1-1; TRBD1 might be the D (6 bases). The CDR3 extends over 15 amino acids. Germline lookup yields CDR1 WNHNN and CDR2 SYGVQD (reference sequence). V was pared by 1 base and J by 4 bases, with 13 bases between. CDR3 region: CASSEYRAGGTEAFF. DNA for the CDR3: TGCGCCAGCAGTGAGTACAGGGCCGGGGGCACTGAAGCTTTCTTT.

The chain has TRBV10-2 and TRBJ2-3; 10 bases agree with TRBD1. Germline CDR1 WSHSY, CDR2 SAAADI. The CDR3 runs 15 residues. The ends lost 3 bases at V and 4 bases at J; junction bases unmatched: 4. The CDR3 here is CASSDGTGVADTQYF. CDR3 in DNA: TGCGCCAGCAGTGATGGGACAGGGGTTGCAGATACGCAGTATTTT.

V is TRBV5-1 and J is TRBJ2-3, with 9 bases identical to TRBD2. The V gene's germline CDR1 is SGHRS and CDR2 YFSETQ. The CDR3 runs to 16 residues. The V gene end was trimmed by 4 bases and the J gene end by 8 bases; junction bases not matched to a gene: 14. DNA of the CDR3: TGCGCCAGCAGCGGGACGCCGGGACTAGCCGGATCTACGCAGTATTTT. This translates into CASSGTPGLAGSTQYF.

The V and J genes are TRBV6-5 and TRBJ1-2; D unclear. V lost 4 bases and J 3 bases, leaving 9 bases between the germline ends. The CDR3 sequence is 13 residues long. In germline, CDR1 is MNHEY, CDR2 SVGAGI. Here the CDR3 reads CASSFGYDYGYTF. CDR3 in DNA: TGTGCCAGCAGTTTCGGGTACGACTATGGCTACACCTTC.

The chain combines TRBV18 with TRBJ1-1; D may be TRBD1 (5 bases). With 3 bases removed from V and 4 bases from J, the gap between germline ends came to 18 bases. CDR1 is KGHSH and CDR2 is LQKENI in the germline V gene. This CDR3 region has 16 residues. The CDR3 coding sequence is TGTGCCAGCTCACCTCCCCCTACCCAGGGTTTCACTGAAGCTTTCTTT. This sequence encodes CASSPPPTQGFTEAFF.

This sequence joins TRBV19 and TRBJ1-4; D uncertain. The CDR3 consists of 15 residues. The V gene lost 4 bases and the J gene lost 7 bases, with 16 bases spanning the gap. Germline V CDR1 and CDR2: LNHDA, SQIVND (reference sequence). The CDR3 DNA sequence: TGTGCCAGTAGTACACCCAGGAGAATAGGTGAAAAACTGTTTTTT. Its translation is CASSTPRRIGEKLFF.

This clone appeared a few times. The chain couples TRBV25-1 to TRBJ1-1, with D possibly being TRBD1 (6 bases). The V gene's germline CDR1 is MGHDK and CDR2 SYGVNS. Trimming stripped 4 bases from V and 9 bases from J, with 15 bases between. The CDR3 loop spans 13 amino acids. CDR3 protein: CASSVAGQNKAFF. CDR3 nucleotide sequence: TGTGCCAGCAGTGTGGCCGGACAGAATAAAGCTTTCTTT. The entire variable domain, with the rest obtained from reference TRBV25-1 and TRBJ1-1, is as follows: EADIYQTPRYLVIGTGKKITLECSQTMGHDKMYWYQQDPGMELHLIHYSYGVNSTEKGDLSSESTVSRIRTEHFPLTLESARPSHTSQYLCASSVAGQNKAFFGQGTRLTVV.

Turning to this clone: The sample carries other DNA sequences with the same CDR3. The chain links TRBV6-1 to TRBJ2-5, with 12 bases matching TRBD2. This CDR3 is 15 amino acids long. The V segment lost 2 bases and the J segment 2 bases; nucleotides outside the gene matches: 0. Per the germline V gene, CDR1 is MNHNS and CDR2 is SASEGT. This CDR3 reads CASSELAGGQETQYF. The CDR3 nucleotides read TGTGCCAGCAGTGAACTAGCGGGGGGGCAAGAGACCCAGTACTTC.

This chain uses TRBV5-1 with TRBJ2-1; TRBD2 matches 9 bases. The ends lost 4 bases at V and 1 base at J; junction bases unmatched: 6. Germline CDR1 is SGHRS and CDR2 is YFSETQ. CDR3 length: 16 amino acids. CDR3 residues: CASSVSGSASYNEQFF. Written as DNA, the CDR3 is TGCGCCAGCAGCGTTAGCGGGAGCGCTTCCTACAATGAGCAGTTCTTC.

The gene calls are TRBV18 and TRBJ1-2, with D possibly matching TRBD1 (6 bases). The CDR3 runs to 13 residues. Germline lookup yields CDR1 KGHSH and CDR2 LQKENI. V shed 1 base and J shed 8 bases, with 11 bases lying between them. CDR3 DNA sequence: TGTGCCAGCTCACCACAGGGGGAGGAGGGCTACACCTTC. Translation: CASSPQGEEGYTF.

This clone was observed once. This chain uses TRBV13 with TRBJ2-3; 9 bases line up with TRBD2. Germline V gene lookup returns CDR1 PRHDT and CDR2 FYEKMQ (reference sequence). The CDR3 consists of 16 residues. V lost 1 base, J lost 0 bases, and 2 bases stayed unmatched. The CDR3 is CASSLVTSGSTDTQYF. CDR3 coding DNA: TGTGCCAGCAGCTTAGTCACTAGCGGGAGCACAGATACGCAGTATTTT. The full variable domain, completed using reference TRBV13 and TRBJ2-3, is AAGVIQSPRHLIKEKRETATLKCYPIPRHDTVYWYQQGPGQDPQFLISFYEKMQSDKGSIPDRFSAQQFSDYHSELNMSSLELGDSALYFCASSLVTSGSTDTQYFGPGTRLTVL.

The J gene is TRBJ2-1, the V gene TRBV19, with D possibly matching TRBD1 (5 bases). Trimming stripped 5 bases from V and 0 bases from J, with 11 bases between. Per the germline V gene, CDR1 is LNHDA and CDR2 is SQIVND (reference sequence). The CDR3 totals 15 residues. CDR3: CASSPDTSSYNEQFF. The CDR3 DNA reads as TGTGCCAGTAGTCCGGACACGAGCTCCTACAATGAGCAGTTCTTC.

V and J are TRBV18 and TRBJ1-2; 9 nucleotides match TRBD1. The V and J ends lost 3 bases and 5 bases, in that order; junction bases with no gene match: 1. The CDR3 consists of 13 residues. Germline V CDR1 and CDR2: KGHSH, LQKENI. The DNA of the CDR3 is TGTGCCAGCTCACCCGGGACAGGGTATGGCTACACCTTC. Residues: CASSPGTGYGYTF.

The V call is TRBV20-1, the J call TRBJ2-7; weak D call: TRBD1 (5 bases). Germline assignment: CDR1 DFQATT and CDR2 SNEGSKA (reference sequence). Trimming shortened V by 3 bases and J by 4 bases, and 10 bases separated the two germline ends. The CDR3 is made up of 12 amino acids. CDR3 loop: CSASPGSYEQYF. CDR3 DNA sequence: TGCAGTGCTAGTCCAGGGTCGTACGAGCAGTACTTC.

The V and J genes are TRBV19 and TRBJ2-7; TRBD1 agrees at 8 bases. This CDR3 region has 18 residues. V was pared by 3 bases and J by 0 bases, with 13 bases of the junction left unmatched. Per germline, CDR1 LNHDA and CDR2 SQIVND (reference sequence). The CDR3 loop is CASSIGLFRTGSSYEQYF. The CDR3, as DNA: TGTGCCAGTAGTATTGGGCTGTTTAGGACAGGGAGCTCCTACGAGCAGTACTTC. Using reference TRBV19 and TRBJ2-7 for the parts outside the CDR3, the full variable domain is DGGITQSPKYLFRKEGQNVTLSCEQNLNHDAMYWYRQDPGQGLRLIYYSQIVNDFQKGDIAEGYSVSREKKESFPLTVTSAQKNPTAFYLCASSIGLFRTGSSYEQYFGPGTRLTVT.

This chain connects TRBV6-5 to TRBJ2-1, with 8 bases fitting TRBD2. The V segment lost 4 bases and the J segment 2 bases; nucleotides outside the gene matches: 4. Germline assignment: CDR1 MNHEY and CDR2 SVGAGI. CDR3 length equals 15 residues. The CDR3 reads CASSLSGGAYNEQFF. DNA for the CDR3: TGTGCCAGCAGTTTGAGCGGGGGAGCCTACAATGAGCAGTTCTTC.

The sample holds a few counts of this clone. The chain recombines TRBV18 with TRBJ2-1; 12 bases line up with TRBD2. The V gene end was trimmed by 4 bases and the J gene end by 5 bases; junction bases not matched to a gene: 3. This CDR3 contains 15 residues. Germline values: CDR1 KGHSH, CDR2 LQKENI. The CDR3 reads CASSRTSGVHNEQFF. The CDR3 DNA sequence: TGTGCCAGCTCACGGACTAGCGGGGTACACAATGAGCAGTTCTTC. The whole variable domain, remainder taken from reference TRBV18 and TRBJ2-1, is NAGVMQNPRHLVRRRGQEARLRCSPMKGHSHVYWYRQLPEEGLKFMVYLQKENIIDESGMPKERFSAEFPKEGPSILRIQQVVRGDSAAYFCASSRTSGVHNEQFFGPGTRLTVL.

The V call is TRBV27, the J call TRBJ1-1, with D unclear. Per the germline V gene, CDR1 is MNHEY and CDR2 is SMNVEV (reference sequence). This CDR3 contains 13 residues. The V and J ends lost 5 bases and 1 base respectively, with 8 bases between them. The DNA for the CDR3 is TGTGCCAGCAGTCCCAGAACGAACACTGAAGCTTTCTTT. Translation: CASSPRTNTEAFF.